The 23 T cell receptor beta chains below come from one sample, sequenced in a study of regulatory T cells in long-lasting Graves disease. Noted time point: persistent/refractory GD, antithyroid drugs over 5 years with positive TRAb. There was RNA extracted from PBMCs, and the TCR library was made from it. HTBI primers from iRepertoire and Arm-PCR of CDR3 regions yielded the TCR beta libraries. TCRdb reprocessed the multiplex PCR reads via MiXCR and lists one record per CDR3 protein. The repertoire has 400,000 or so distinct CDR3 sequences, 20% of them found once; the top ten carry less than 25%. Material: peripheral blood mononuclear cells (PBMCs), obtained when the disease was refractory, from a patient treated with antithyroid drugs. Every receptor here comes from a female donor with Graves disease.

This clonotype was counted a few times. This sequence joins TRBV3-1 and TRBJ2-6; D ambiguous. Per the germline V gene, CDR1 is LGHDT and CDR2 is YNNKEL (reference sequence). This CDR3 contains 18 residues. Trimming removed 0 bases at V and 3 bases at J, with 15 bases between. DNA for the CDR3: TGTGCCAGCAGCCAAGATTCGTTTCTCGGAATTGGGGCCAACGTCCTGACTTTC. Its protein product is CASSQDSFLGIGANVLTF.

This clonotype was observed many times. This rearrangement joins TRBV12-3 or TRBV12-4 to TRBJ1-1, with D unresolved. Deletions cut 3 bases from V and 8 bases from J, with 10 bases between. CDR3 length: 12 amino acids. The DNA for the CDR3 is TGTGCCAGCAGTTTCGGACGGCCCGAAGCTTTCTTT. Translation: CASSFGRPEAFF.

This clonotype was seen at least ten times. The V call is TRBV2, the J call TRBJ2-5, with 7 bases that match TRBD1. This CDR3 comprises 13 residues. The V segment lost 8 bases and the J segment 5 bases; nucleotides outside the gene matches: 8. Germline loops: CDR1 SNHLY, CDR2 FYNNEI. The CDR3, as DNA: TGTGCCAGCCGGAAGGGGGCCGGTGAGACCCAGTACTTC. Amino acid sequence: CASRKGAGETQYF. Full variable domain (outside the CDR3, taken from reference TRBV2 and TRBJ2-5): EPEVTQTPSHQVTQMGQEVILRCVPISNHLYFYWYRQILGQKVEFLVSFYNNEISEKSEIFDDQFSVERPDGSNFTLKIRSTKLEDSAMYFCASRKGAGETQYFGPGTRLLVL.

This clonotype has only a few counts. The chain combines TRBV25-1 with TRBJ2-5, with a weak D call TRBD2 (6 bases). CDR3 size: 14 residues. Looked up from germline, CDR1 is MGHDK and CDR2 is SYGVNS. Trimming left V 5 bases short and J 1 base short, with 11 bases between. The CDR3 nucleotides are TGTGCCAGCAGTACAAGCGGGTCCCAAGAGACCCAGTACTTC. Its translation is CASSTSGSQETQYF.

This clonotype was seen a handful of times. The chain's CDR3 is CASSPRLAGVRQETQYF. The CDR3 bases are TGTGCCAGCAGTCCCCGACTAGCGGGAGTTCGCCAAGAGACCCAGTACTTC. V is TRBV6-1 and J is TRBJ2-5; the match to TRBD2 covers 12 bases. This CDR3 has 17 residues. From germline, CDR1 is MNHNS and CDR2 SASEGT. With V trimmed by 5 bases and J by 1 base, 8 bases remained unmatched.

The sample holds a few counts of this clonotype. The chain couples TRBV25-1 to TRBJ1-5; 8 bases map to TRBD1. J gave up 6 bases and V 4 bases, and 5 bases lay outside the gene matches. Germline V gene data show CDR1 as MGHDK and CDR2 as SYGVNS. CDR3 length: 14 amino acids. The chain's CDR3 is CASSGQGASQPQHF. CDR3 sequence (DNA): TGTGCCAGCAGTGGGCAGGGGGCGAGTCAGCCCCAGCATTTT.

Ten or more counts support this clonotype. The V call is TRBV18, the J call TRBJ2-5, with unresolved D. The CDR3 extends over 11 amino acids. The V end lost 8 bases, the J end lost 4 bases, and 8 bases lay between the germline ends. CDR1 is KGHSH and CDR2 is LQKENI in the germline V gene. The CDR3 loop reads CASSPGETQYF. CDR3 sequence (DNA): TGTGCCAGCAGCCCGGGAGAGACCCAGTACTTC. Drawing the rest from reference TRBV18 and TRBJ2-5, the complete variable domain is NAGVMQNPRHLVRRRGQEARLRCSPMKGHSHVYWYRQLPEEGLKFMVYLQKENIIDESGMPKERFSAEFPKEGPSILRIQQVVRGDSAAYFCASSPGETQYFGPGTRLLVL.

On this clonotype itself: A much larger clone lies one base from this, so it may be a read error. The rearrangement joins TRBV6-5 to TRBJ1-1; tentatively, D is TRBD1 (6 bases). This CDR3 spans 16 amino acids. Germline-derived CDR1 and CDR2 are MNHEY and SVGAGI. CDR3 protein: CAGSLSTSYRETEAFF. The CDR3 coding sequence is TGTGCCGGCAGTTTATCGACCTCATACAGGGAAACTGAAGCTTTCTTT.

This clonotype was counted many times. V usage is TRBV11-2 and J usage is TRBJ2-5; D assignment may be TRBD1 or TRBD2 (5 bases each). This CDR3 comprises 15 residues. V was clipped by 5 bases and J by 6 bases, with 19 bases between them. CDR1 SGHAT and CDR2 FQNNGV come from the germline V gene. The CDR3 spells CASSIPGTGGKTQYF. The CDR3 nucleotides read TGTGCCAGCAGCATCCCCGGGACGGGTGGGAAGACCCAGTACTTC. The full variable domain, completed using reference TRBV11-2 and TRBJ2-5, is EAGVAQSPRYKIIEKRQSVAFWCNPISGHATLYWYQQILGQGPKLLIQFQNNGVVDDSQLPKDRFSAERLKGVDSTLKIQPAKLEDSAVYLCASSIPGTGGKTQYFGPGTRLLVL.

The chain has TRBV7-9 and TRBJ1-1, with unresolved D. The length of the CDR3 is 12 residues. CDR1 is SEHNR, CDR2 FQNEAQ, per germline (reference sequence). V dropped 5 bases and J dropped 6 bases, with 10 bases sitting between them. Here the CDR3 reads CASSEFLPEAFF. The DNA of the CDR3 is TGTGCCAGCAGCGAATTTTTACCTGAAGCTTTCTTT.

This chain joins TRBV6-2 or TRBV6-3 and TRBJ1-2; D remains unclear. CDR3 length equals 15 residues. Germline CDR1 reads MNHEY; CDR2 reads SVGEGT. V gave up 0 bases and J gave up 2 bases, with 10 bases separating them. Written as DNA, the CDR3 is TGTGCCAGCAGTTACTCGAACAAGATAAACTATGGCTACACCTTC. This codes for CASSYSNKINYGYTF.

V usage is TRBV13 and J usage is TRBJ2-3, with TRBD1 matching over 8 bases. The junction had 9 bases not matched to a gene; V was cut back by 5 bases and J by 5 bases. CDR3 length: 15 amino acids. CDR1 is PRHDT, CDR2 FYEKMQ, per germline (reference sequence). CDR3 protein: CASSKTGVGVDTQYF. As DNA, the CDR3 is TGTGCCAGCAGCAAGACAGGGGTGGGTGTAGATACGCAGTATTTT.

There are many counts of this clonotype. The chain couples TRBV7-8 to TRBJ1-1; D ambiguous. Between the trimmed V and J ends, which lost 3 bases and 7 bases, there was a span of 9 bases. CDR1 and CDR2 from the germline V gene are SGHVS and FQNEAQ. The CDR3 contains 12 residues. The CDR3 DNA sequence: TGTGCCAGCAGCTTGGGCATGATTGAAGCTTTCTTT. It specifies CASSLGMIEAFF. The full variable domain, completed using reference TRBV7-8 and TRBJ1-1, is GAGVSQSPRYKVAKRGQDVALRCDPISGHVSLFWYQQALGQGPEFLTYFQNEAQLDKSGLPSDRFFAERPEGSVSTLKIQRTQQEDSAVYLCASSLGMIEAFFGQGTRLTVV.

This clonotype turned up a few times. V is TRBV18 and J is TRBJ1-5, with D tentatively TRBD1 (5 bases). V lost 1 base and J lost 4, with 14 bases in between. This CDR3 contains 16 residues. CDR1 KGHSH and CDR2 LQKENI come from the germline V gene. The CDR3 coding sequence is TGTGCCAGCTCACCACTTGGATTACAGGCTAATCAGCCCCAGCATTTT. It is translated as CASSPLGLQANQPQHF.

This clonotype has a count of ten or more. DNA for the CDR3: TGTGCCATCAGTGGAAGGGACACACCTCTAGGCTACACCTTC. Protein sequence: CAISGRDTPLGYTF. The chain carries TRBV10-3 and TRBJ1-2; the D gene is possibly TRBD1 (6 bases). The CDR3 runs to 14 residues. Looked up from germline, CDR1 is ENHRY and CDR2 is SYGVKD. V lost 4 bases, J lost 8 bases, and 17 bases lay in between.

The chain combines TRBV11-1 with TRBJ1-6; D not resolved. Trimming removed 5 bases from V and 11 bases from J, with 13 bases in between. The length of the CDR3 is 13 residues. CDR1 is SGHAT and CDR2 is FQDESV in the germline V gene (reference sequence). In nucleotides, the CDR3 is TGTGCCAGCAGCCCCCTTCCGGAGACACCCCTCCACTTT. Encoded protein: CASSPLPETPLHF.

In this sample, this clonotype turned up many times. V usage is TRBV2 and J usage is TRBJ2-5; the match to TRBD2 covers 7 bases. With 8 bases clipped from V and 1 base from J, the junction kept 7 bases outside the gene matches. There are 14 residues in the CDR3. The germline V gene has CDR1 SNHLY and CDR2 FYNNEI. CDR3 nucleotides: TGTGCCAGCGGCGCGGGACTACCCCAAGAGACCCAGTACTTC. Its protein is CASGAGLPQETQYF.

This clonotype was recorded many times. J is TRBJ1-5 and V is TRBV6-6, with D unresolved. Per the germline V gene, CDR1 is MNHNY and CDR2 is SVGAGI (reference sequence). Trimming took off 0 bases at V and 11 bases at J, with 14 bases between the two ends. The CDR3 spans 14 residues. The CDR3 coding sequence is TGTGCCAGCAGTTACTCGGGTGCGAACGCAGCCCAGCATTTT. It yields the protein CASSYSGANAAQHF.

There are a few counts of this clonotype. CDR3 nucleotide sequence: TGTGCCATCCGGAGGGAGAGTACCGGGGAGCTGTTTTTT. Encoded protein: CAIRRESTGELFF. The chain carries TRBV10-3 and TRBJ2-2; tentative D call: TRBD2 (6 bases). V was shortened by 8 bases and J by 5 bases, with 12 bases between the two germline ends. CDR1 ENHRY and CDR2 SYGVKD come from the germline V gene. The CDR3 loop spans 13 amino acids.

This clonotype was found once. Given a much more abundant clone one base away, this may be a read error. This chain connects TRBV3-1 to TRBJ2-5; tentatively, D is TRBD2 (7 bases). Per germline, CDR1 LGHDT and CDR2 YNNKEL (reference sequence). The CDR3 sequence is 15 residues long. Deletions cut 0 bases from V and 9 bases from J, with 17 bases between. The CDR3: CASSQDWGAGEAQYF. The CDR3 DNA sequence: TGTGCCAGCAGCCAAGATTGGGGGGCGGGGGAGGCCCAGTACTTC.

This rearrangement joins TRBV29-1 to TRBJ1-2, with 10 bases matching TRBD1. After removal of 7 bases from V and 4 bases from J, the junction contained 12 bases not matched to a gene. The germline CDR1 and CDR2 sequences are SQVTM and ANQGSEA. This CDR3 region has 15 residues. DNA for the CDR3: TGCAGCGCCACTAAGACAGGGGGCGCGGCCTATGGCTACACCTTC. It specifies CSATKTGGAAYGYTF.

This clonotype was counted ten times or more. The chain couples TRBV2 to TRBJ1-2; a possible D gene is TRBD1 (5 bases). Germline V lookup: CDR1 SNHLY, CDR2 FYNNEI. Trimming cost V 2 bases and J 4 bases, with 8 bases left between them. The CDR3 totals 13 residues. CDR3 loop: CASSERQSYGYTF. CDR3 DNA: TGTGCCAGCAGTGAAAGACAGAGCTATGGCTACACCTTC. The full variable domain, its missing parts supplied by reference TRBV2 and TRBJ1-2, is EPEVTQTPSHQVTQMGQEVILRCVPISNHLYFYWYRQILGQKVEFLVSFYNNEISEKSEIFDDQFSVERPDGSNFTLKIRSTKLEDSAMYFCASSERQSYGYTFGSGTRLTVV.

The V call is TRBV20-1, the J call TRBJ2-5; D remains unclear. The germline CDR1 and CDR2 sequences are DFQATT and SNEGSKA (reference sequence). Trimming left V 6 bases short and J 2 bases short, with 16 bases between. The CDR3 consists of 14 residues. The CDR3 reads CSALLMRTQETQYF. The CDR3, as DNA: TGCAGTGCCCTACTCATGAGGACGCAAGAGACCCAGTACTTC.